What follows are 26 T cell receptor beta chains derived from one specimen sequenced in a study of cytomegalovirus exposure and HLA in healthy donors. The PCR ran on 60 Vbeta and 13 Jbeta primers. Generated by immunoSEQ multiplex PCR, the TCRdb table keeps only in-frame clones and is missing some. The sample holds more than 95,000 clones; roughly 80% are singletons and the top ten take 7.5% to 10%. The material sequenced was PBMCs. These receptors were collected from a woman in her thirties or forties in good health and CMV-seropositive.

CDR3 sequence (DNA): TGTGCCAGCAGCGTAGGGCTAGCGGGGGGGCCGGGGACAGGGGAGACCCAGTACTTC. Translated: CASSVGLAGGPGTGETQYF. The V and J genes are TRBV9 and TRBJ2-5; 12 nucleotides line up with TRBD2. This CDR3 region has 19 residues. The V segment lost 0 bases and the J segment 5 bases; nucleotides outside the gene matches: 14. The germline V gene has CDR1 SGDLS and CDR2 YYNGEE.

V usage is TRBV9 and J usage is TRBJ1-1; 9 bases map to TRBD1. The germline gives CDR1 SGDLS, CDR2 YYNGEE. CDR3 length: 18 residues. The ends lost 2 bases at V and 5 bases at J; junction bases unmatched: 16. As DNA, the CDR3 is TGTGCCAGCAGCGTCCGGAGGAACAGGGGGCGCGGCAGGACTGAAGCTTTCTTT. This codes for CASSVRRNRGRGRTEAFF.

The gene calls are TRBV7-3 and TRBJ2-1, with D perhaps matching TRBD1 (5 bases). The CDR3 is made up of 15 amino acids. Trimming removed 3 bases from V and 1 base from J, with 10 bases in between. Germline assignment: CDR1 SGHTA and CDR2 FQGTGA. For the CDR3, the DNA is TGTGCCAGCAGCTTCGGAAGACAGTCCTACAATGAGCAGTTCTTC. This codes for CASSFGRQSYNEQFF.

This rearrangement joins TRBV4-2 to TRBJ2-7; TRBD2 matches at 9 bases. The CDR3 runs to 15 residues. The germline V gene encodes CDR1 LGHNA and CDR2 YNFKEQ. Unmatched junction bases numbered 11, after V lost 4 bases and J lost 7 bases. This CDR3 reads CASSLGAGGPGEQYF. The CDR3 DNA sequence: TGTGCCAGCAGCCTCGGGGCGGGAGGGCCGGGGGAGCAGTACTTC.

The rearrangement uses TRBV7-2 and TRBJ2-1; TRBD2 matches at 9 bases. V lost 1 base to trimming and J lost 12 bases; unmatched junction nucleotides: 13. This CDR3 comprises 16 residues. Germline values: CDR1 SGHTA, CDR2 FQGNSA. The CDR3 is CASSLVGAGGPPRQFF. CDR3 DNA: TGTGCCAGCAGCTTAGTCGGGGCGGGGGGGCCCCCCCGGCAGTTCTTC. The complete variable domain, with remaining parts taken from reference TRBV7-2 and TRBJ2-1, reads GAGVSQSPSNKVTEKGKDVELRCDPISGHTALYWYRQSLGQGLEFLIYFQGNSAPDKSGLPSDRFSAERTGGSVSTLTIQRTQQEDSAVYLCASSLVGAGGPPRQFFGPGTRLTVL.

This chain uses TRBV7-2 with TRBJ1-2; 8 bases are a match to TRBD1. V shed 4 bases, J shed 1 base, and the junction held 8 bases outside the gene matches. The CDR3 spans 16 residues. Germline V lookup: CDR1 SGHTA, CDR2 FQGNSA. CDR3 amino acids: CASSSGTGRLNYGYTF. In nucleotides, the CDR3 is TGTGCCAGCAGCTCAGGGACAGGCCGTCTTAACTATGGCTACACCTTC. The whole variable domain, filled in from reference TRBV7-2 and TRBJ1-2, reads GAGVSQSPSNKVTEKGKDVELRCDPISGHTALYWYRQSLGQGLEFLIYFQGNSAPDKSGLPSDRFSAERTGGSVSTLTIQRTQQEDSAVYLCASSSGTGRLNYGYTFGSGTRLTVV.

The chain joins TRBV27 to TRBJ2-7, with 8 bases matching TRBD1. This CDR3 region has 16 residues. Trimming removed 8 bases from V and 2 bases from J; junction bases left unmatched: 14. Germline V CDR1 and CDR2: MNHEY, SMNVEV (reference sequence). The CDR3 spells CASVTFRTGNTYEQYF. CDR3 nucleotides: TGTGCCAGCGTGACTTTCCGGACAGGGAACACCTACGAGCAGTACTTC.

The J gene is TRBJ1-2, the V gene TRBV28, with unresolved D. From germline, CDR1 is MDHEN and CDR2 SYDVKM. The CDR3 length is 16 residues. V was pared by 5 bases and J by 8 bases, with 24 bases between. The CDR3 protein is CASSVPSELLRLGYTF. The CDR3 bases are TGTGCCAGCAGTGTACCTTCGGAGTTGCTCCGGTTAGGCTACACCTTC.

The chain recombines TRBV5-1 with TRBJ2-7, with D possibly being TRBD1 (6 bases). The CDR3 extends over 14 amino acids. The germline V gene has CDR1 SGHRS and CDR2 YFSETQ. The V end lost 3 bases, the J end lost 0 bases, and 10 bases lay between the germline ends. The CDR3 sequence is CASSWTADSYEQYF. CDR3 sequence (DNA): TGCGCCAGCAGCTGGACAGCCGACTCCTACGAGCAGTACTTC.

The chain recombines TRBV5-1 with TRBJ2-7, with D perhaps matching TRBD2 (5 bases). The V gene's germline CDR1 is SGHRS and CDR2 YFSETQ. The germline V and J ends were trimmed by 4 bases and 0 bases, with 14 bases remaining between them. The CDR3 length is 15 residues. Here the CDR3 DNA reads TGCGCCAGCAGCCCGGCGGGCGGCCGCTCCTACGAGCAGTACTTC. This codes for CASSPAGGRSYEQYF.

The chain uses TRBV5-1 and TRBJ2-5, with unresolved D. CDR3 length equals 14 residues. V lost 0 bases to trimming and J lost 5 bases, with 11 bases between them. Per germline, CDR1 SGHRS and CDR2 YFSETQ. The CDR3 loop reads CASSLVPSVETQYF. The CDR3 DNA is TGCGCCAGCAGCTTGGTCCCGTCGGTTGAGACCCAGTACTTC.

This chain uses TRBV7-2 with TRBJ2-5; TRBD1 is a possible D gene (6 bases). The CDR3 runs to 15 residues. CDR1 is SGHTA, CDR2 FQGNSA, per germline. V was cut by 4 bases and J by 5 bases, with 17 bases left in between. CDR3 sequence (DNA): TGTGCCAGCAGCTCCGAAGGGACACGCCACGAGACCCAGTACTTC. Translation: CASSSEGTRHETQYF.

The V call is TRBV5-1, the J call TRBJ2-7, with unresolved D. Germline V lookup: CDR1 SGHRS, CDR2 YFSETQ. Trimming removed 0 bases at V and 2 bases at J, with 18 bases between. CDR3 size: 17 residues. The CDR3 loop reads CASSLARSHGPPYEQYF. The DNA of the CDR3 is TGCGCCAGCAGCTTGGCACGGAGCCACGGTCCACCCTACGAGCAGTACTTC.

The chain couples TRBV11-2 to TRBJ1-2; 8 nucleotides align to TRBD1. CDR1 and CDR2 (germline): SGHAT, FQNNGV. The V gene end was trimmed by 1 base and the J gene end by 5 bases; junction bases not matched to a gene: 6. CDR3 size: 15 residues. Here the CDR3 DNA reads TGTGCCAGCAGCTTAGGTACAGGGGGAAAATATGGCTACACCTTC. Its translation: CASSLGTGGKYGYTF.

This chain connects TRBV28 to TRBJ1-1; TRBD1 matches 8 bases. Germline loops: CDR1 MDHEN, CDR2 SYDVKM. With V trimmed by 1 base and J by 4 bases, 2 bases remained unmatched. The length of the CDR3 is 14 residues. In nucleotides, the CDR3 is TGTGCCAGCAGTTTATATACAGGGGGCACTGAAGCTTTCTTT. Protein: CASSLYTGGTEAFF. Looking up the rest from reference TRBV28 and TRBJ1-1 gives the full variable domain: DVKVTQSSRYLVKRTGEKVFLECVQDMDHENMFWYRQDPGLGLRLIYFSYDVKMKEKGDIPEGYSVSREKKERFSLILESASTNQTSMYLCASSLYTGGTEAFFGQGTRLTVV.

The J gene is TRBJ2-5, the V gene TRBV4-3; weak D call: TRBD2 (5 bases). The J call may not be correct, given that the DNA end is closer to TRBJ2-7. The CDR3 extends over 14 amino acids. CDR1 and CDR2 (germline): LGHNA, YSLEER. The CDR3, as DNA: TGCGCCAGCAGCCAAGATCTGGGAGTCTACGAGCAGTACTTC. Translation gives CASSQDLGVYEQYF.

This clone was observed a few times. The chain employs TRBV25-1 and TRBJ1-5, with no clear D. This CDR3 is built from 12 residues. Trimming pared 5 bases from V and 3 bases from J, leaving 5 bases between. Germline V gives CDR1 MGHDK, CDR2 SYGVNS. For the CDR3, the DNA is TGTGCCAGCAGTCTCCTCAATCAGCCCCAGCATTTT. Protein product: CASSLLNQPQHF. The variable domain in full, with the rest retrieved from reference TRBV25-1 and TRBJ1-5, is EADIYQTPRYLVIGTGKKITLECSQTMGHDKMYWYQQDPGMELHLIHYSYGVNSTEKGDLSSESTVSRIRTEHFPLTLESARPSHTSQYLCASSLLNQPQHFGDGTRLSIL.

The rearrangement links TRBV19 to TRBJ1-1; D may be TRBD1 (5 bases). The CDR3 loop spans 14 amino acids. Germline values: CDR1 LNHDA, CDR2 SQIVND (reference sequence). Between the trimmed V and J ends, which lost 3 bases and 4 bases, there was a span of 12 bases. The CDR3 loop is CASSIRDFGTEAFF. CDR3 nucleotides: TGTGCCAGTAGTATCCGGGACTTTGGCACTGAAGCTTTCTTT.

The chain carries TRBV12-5 and TRBJ1-2, with 9 bases aligning to TRBD1. V dropped 4 bases and J dropped 1; count of bases not matched to a gene: 7. The CDR3 has 16 residues. The germline V gene has CDR1 LGHNT and CDR2 FRNRAP. The CDR3 DNA sequence: TGTGCTAGTGGTTGGAACAGGGGGCGGGGTAACTATGGCTACACCTTC. It is translated as CASGWNRGRGNYGYTF.

The chain employs TRBV6-1 and TRBJ2-7; weak D call: TRBD1 (5 bases). V lost 7 bases to trimming and J lost 2 bases, with 9 bases between them. This CDR3 spans 12 amino acids. CDR1 is MNHNS and CDR2 is SASEGT in the germline V gene. The CDR3 region is CASNLDTYEQYF. CDR3 DNA: TGTGCCAGCAACCTGGACACCTACGAGCAGTACTTC.

V is TRBV28 and J is TRBJ1-1, with D tentatively TRBD1 (6 bases). Looked up from germline, CDR1 is MDHEN and CDR2 is SYDVKM. V dropped 3 bases and J dropped 4 bases, with 9 bases sitting between them. This CDR3 spans 13 amino acids. CDR3 sequence reads: CASSFRGGTEAFF. In nucleotides, the CDR3 is TGTGCCAGCAGTTTTAGGGGGGGCACTGAAGCTTTCTTT.

The chain carries TRBV5-1 and TRBJ1-1; no reliable D call. Deletions cut 6 bases from V and 0 bases from J, with 12 bases between. The CDR3 loop spans 14 amino acids. The germline V gene encodes CDR1 SGHRS and CDR2 YFSETQ. The CDR3 spells CASKEVAMNTEAFF. Here the CDR3 DNA reads TGCGCCAGCAAAGAGGTAGCCATGAACACTGAAGCTTTCTTT.

This chain connects TRBV29-1 to TRBJ1-2; 9 nucleotides match TRBD1. Germline assignment: CDR1 SQVTM and CDR2 ANQGSEA. The CDR3 contains 14 residues. The J segment lost 0 bases and the V segment lost 6 bases, leaving 5 bases of the junction unmatched. CDR3 nucleotide sequence: TGCAGCGTGAGCGGACAGGGGACTAACTATGGCTACACCTTC. It specifies CSVSGQGTNYGYTF.

The chain is built from TRBV7-9 and TRBJ1-1; 7 bases agree with TRBD1. Germline lookup yields CDR1 SEHNR and CDR2 FQNEAQ (reference sequence). Trimming removed 5 bases from V and 7 bases from J; junction bases left unmatched: 13. The length of the CDR3 is 15 residues. This chain's CDR3 is CASSITGVGEDEAFF. The CDR3 DNA reads as TGTGCCAGCAGCATAACAGGGGTGGGTGAAGATGAAGCTTTCTTT.

V and J are TRBV7-3 and TRBJ2-5, with TRBD2 matching over 9 bases. Trimming took 5 bases from V and 4 from J; bases not matched to a gene: 8. The CDR3 length is 15 residues. Looked up from germline, CDR1 is SGHTA and CDR2 is FQGTGA. CDR3 sequence: CASSPRGGAAETQYF. The CDR3 DNA reads TGTGCCAGCAGCCCCCGCGGGGGGGCCGCAGAGACCCAGTACTTC.

The chain recombines TRBV28 with TRBJ2-3, with TRBD2 matching over 9 bases. Losses at the gene ends were 1 base for V and 4 bases for J; bases not matched to a gene: 21. Germline-derived CDR1 and CDR2 are MDHEN and SYDVKM. The CDR3 is 21 residues long. The CDR3 DNA reads as TGTGCCAGCAGTTTATTGCGGGATTGGGGGACTAGCAGGATTGGCGCAGATACGCAGTATTTT. This gives the protein CASSLLRDWGTSRIGADTQYF.